The T cell receptor (beta chain) described here comes from a study of early T cells in non-severe SARS-CoV-2 infection (dated by TCRdb to the early 2020s). Some background on the complete study: Because TCR sequencing relied on bulk RNA taken from unsorted whole blood, pairing of alpha and beta chains was not possible. Study-wide findings and limitations: VDJdb matching was skewed toward anti-spike CD8 responses, so virus-specific expansions were likely underestimated and private and CD4 specificities were missed.

The method behind the library was 5' RACE. The sequencer was a NextSeq 500. In the TCR library protocol, unique molecular identifiers were attached to individual cDNA molecules to correct for PCR bias and sequencing error. Both TCR alpha and beta chains were sequenced, and tight co-correlation was observed between alpha and beta sequence abundances in each sample. Turning to the authors' computational methods: Decombinator V4 was used to perform V gene, J gene and CDR3 annotation of TCR sequences. Expanded TCRs were defined as changing significantly between any two time points under a Poisson model with p below 0.0001. Abundances of TCRs were expressed as counts per million after normalisation to the total number of TCRs sequenced in each sample. TRAV1-2 paired with TRAJ12, TRAJ20 or TRAJ33 defined MAIT TCRs, while TRAV10 paired with TRAJ18 defined iNKT TCRs. VDJdb, accessed 1 November 2021, was searched for CMV, EBV and SARS-CoV-2 annotated TCRs, with TCRs annotated for multiple antigens excluded. TCRdb passed the public sequencing reads through fastp at Q25 and MiXCR, retaining productive beta sequences. For every CDR3 protein sequence, its rows merge into one entry that carries the most common genes and DNA. The V and J calls and clone size are TCRdb's, not the authors'. This sample holds some 80,000 distinct CDR3 sequences; approximately 5% were observed only once. 6.5% to 8% of the sample rests with the top ten.

The germline V gene (reference sequence) sets CDR1 to DFQATT and CDR2 to SNEGSKA. The CDR3 runs 13 residues from the cysteine to the phenylalanine. Only the CDR3 DNA stays, 39 bases, in frame from base 1. V lost 6 bases and J lost 3 bases, and the count of bases not matched to a germline gene is 5. This clonotype occurred many times. The specificity of this receptor is unknown. No base qualities exist here, and no much larger clone lies one base off it. The study was a case-control design nested within a healthcare worker cohort in London, UK, with weekly nasopharyngeal swab PCR tests and blood sampling. Healthcare workers were recruited between 23 and 31 March 2020, during the week of the UK lockdown, and were followed weekly for up to roughly 16 weeks.

Sequenced here: whole blood, sampled at baseline. The rearrangement joined TRBV20-1 to TRBJ1-5; TRBD1 fits 7 bases in the junction. The clonotype was recovered from an adult who was a healthcare worker with PCR-confirmed SARS-CoV-2 infection or an uninfected control (not recorded which). The nucleotide sequence reads as follows: TGCAGTGCCCAGACAGGGTCCAATCAGCCCCAGCATTTT. Its product reads: CSAQTGSNQPQHF.